This T cell receptor (beta chain) was documented in a study of cytomegalovirus exposure and HLA in healthy donors. This CDR3 is built from 16 residues. Germline CDR1 SGHAT, CDR2 FQNNGV. V dropped 2 bases and J dropped 1; count of bases not matched to a gene: 1. Comments on this clone: What it binds is not known.

The data were produced by immunoSEQ multiplex PCR, yet TCRdb's version contains in-frame clones alone and is incomplete. This sample yields approximately 110,000 clones, of which more than 85% are seen a single time; roughly 4% belongs to the top ten. Study-level points and caveats: In a later analysis, first-cohort TCR clusters were found to tend to co-occur in the roughly 120 validation repertoires. TCR beta chains numbering 164 were designated cytomegalovirus-associated.

The clonotype originates from a woman under 30 in good health and CMV-seropositive. The chain joins TRBV11-2 to TRBJ2-5, with 13 bases aligning to TRBD2. The sequencing sample was made of PBMCs. CDR3 sequence (DNA): TGTGCCAGCAGCTTACGACTAGCGGGGGGCCAAGAGACCCAGTACTTC. This gives the protein CASSLRLAGGQETQYF.